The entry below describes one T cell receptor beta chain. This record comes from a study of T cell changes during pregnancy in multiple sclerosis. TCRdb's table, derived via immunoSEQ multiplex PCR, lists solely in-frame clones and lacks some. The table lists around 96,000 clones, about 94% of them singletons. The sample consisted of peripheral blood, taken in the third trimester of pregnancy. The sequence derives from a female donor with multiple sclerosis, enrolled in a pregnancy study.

The CDR3: CASSSGLAGGADTQYF. The CDR3 region has the DNA TGTGCCAGCAGCTCGGGACTAGCGGGAGGGGCAGATACGCAGTATTTT. The J gene is TRBJ2-3, the V gene TRBV7-2, with TRBD2 matching 16 bases. Germline CDR1 reads SGHTA; CDR2 reads FQGNSA. This CDR3 has 16 amino acids. Trimming took 4 bases from V and 4 from J; bases not matched to a gene: 2. Based on the CDR3 plus reference TRBV7-2 and TRBJ2-3, the full variable domain is GAGVSQSPSNKVTEKGKDVELRCDPISGHTALYWYRQSLGQGLEFLIYFQGNSAPDKSGLPSDRFSAERTGGSVSTLTIQRTQQEDSAVYLCASSSGLAGGADTQYFGPGTRLTVL.